The T cell receptor beta chain described here comes from a study of T cells in localized non-small cell lung cancer. Findings and limits, study-wide: Higher adjacent-lung clonality was associated with shorter survival. Detection in adjacent lung was observed for a median around 50 of the top 100 tumor clones.

Sequencing used immunoSEQ multiplex PCR; TCRdb keeps in-frame clones, though not all of them. The repertoire holds about 15,000 clones, with more than 80% as singletons. About this clone itself: The antigen is not known.

V was pared by 6 bases and J by 10 bases, with 5 bases of the junction left unmatched. This CDR3 region has 13 residues. Germline CDR1 is MDHEN and CDR2 is SYDVKM. Sequencing was performed on peripheral blood, taken before any cancer treatment. The sequence came from a woman aged 40-75 years with stage I lung adenocarcinoma. This chain uses TRBV28 with TRBJ1-4; 10 bases match TRBD1. This CDR3 is CASSRGQGGKLFF. In nucleotides, the CDR3 is TGTGCCAGCAGCCGCGGACAGGGGGGAAAACTGTTTTTT.